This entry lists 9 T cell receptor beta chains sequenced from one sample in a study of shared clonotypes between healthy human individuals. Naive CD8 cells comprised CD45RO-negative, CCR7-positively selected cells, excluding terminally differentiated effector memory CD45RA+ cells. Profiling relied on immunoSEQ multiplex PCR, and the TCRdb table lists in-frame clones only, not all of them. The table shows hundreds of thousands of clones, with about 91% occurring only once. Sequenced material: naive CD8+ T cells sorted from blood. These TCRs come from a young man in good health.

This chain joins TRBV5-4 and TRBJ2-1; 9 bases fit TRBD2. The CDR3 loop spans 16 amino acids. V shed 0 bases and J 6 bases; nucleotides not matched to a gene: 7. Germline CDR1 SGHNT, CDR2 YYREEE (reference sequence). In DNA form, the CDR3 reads TGTGCCAGCAGCTTGGGAGCGGGAGGCGGTCCCAATGAGCAGTTCTTC. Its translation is CASSLGAGGGPNEQFF.

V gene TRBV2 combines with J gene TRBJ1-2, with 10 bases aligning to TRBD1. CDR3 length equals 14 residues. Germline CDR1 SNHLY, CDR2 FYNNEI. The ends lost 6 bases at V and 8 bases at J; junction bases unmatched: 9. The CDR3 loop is CASRATGGESGYTF. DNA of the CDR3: TGTGCCAGCAGGGCGACAGGGGGCGAGTCCGGCTACACCTTC. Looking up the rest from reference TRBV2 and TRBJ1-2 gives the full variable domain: EPEVTQTPSHQVTQMGQEVILRCVPISNHLYFYWYRQILGQKVEFLVSFYNNEISEKSEIFDDQFSVERPDGSNFTLKIRSTKLEDSAMYFCASRATGGESGYTFGSGTRLTVV.

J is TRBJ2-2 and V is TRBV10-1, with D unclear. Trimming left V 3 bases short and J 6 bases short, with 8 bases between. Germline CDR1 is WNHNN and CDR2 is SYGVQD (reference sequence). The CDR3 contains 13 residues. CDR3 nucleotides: TGCGCCAGCAGTGATCCACTCGCCGGGGAGCTGTTTTTT. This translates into CASSDPLAGELFF.

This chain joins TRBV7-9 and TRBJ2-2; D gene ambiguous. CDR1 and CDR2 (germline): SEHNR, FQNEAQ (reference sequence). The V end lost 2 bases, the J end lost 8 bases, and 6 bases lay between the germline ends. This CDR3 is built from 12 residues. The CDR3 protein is CASSLPPGELFF. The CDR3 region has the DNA TGTGCCAGCAGCTTACCCCCAGGGGAGCTGTTTTTT.

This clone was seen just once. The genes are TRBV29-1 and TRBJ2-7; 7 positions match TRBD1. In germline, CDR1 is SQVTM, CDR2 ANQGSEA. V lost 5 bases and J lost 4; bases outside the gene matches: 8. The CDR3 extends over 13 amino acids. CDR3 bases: TGCAGCGTTCGTAAACAGGGGTTATACGAGCAGTACTTC. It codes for CSVRKQGLYEQYF.

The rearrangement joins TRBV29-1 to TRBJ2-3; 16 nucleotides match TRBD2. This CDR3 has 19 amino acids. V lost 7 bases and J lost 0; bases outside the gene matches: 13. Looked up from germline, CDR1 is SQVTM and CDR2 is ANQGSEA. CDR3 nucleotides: TGCAGCGCTGGAGCGGGACTAGCGGGAGGGTGGGGGAGCACAGATACGCAGTATTTT. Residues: CSAGAGLAGGWGSTDTQYF.

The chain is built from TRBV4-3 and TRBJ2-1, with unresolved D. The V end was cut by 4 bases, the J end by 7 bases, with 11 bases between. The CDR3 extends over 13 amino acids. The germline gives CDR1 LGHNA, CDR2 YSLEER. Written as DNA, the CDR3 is TGCGCCAGCAGCCCGGAGATACCTAATGAGCAGTTCTTC. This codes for CASSPEIPNEQFF.

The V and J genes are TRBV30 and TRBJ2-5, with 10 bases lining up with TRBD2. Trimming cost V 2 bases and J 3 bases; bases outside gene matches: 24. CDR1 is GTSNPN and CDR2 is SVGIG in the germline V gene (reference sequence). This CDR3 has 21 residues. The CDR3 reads CAWSQIIGLAGDEWLKETQYF. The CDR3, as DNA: TGTGCCTGGAGTCAAATCATAGGGCTAGCGGGAGACGAATGGTTAAAAGAGACCCAGTACTTC.

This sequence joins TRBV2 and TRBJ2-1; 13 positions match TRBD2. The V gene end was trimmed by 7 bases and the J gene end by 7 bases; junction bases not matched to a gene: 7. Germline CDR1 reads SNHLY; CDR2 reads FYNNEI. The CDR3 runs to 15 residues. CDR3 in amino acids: CASNTGLAGKNEQFF. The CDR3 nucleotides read TGTGCCAGCAACACGGGACTAGCGGGGAAAAATGAGCAGTTCTTC. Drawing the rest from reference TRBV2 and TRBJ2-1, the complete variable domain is EPEVTQTPSHQVTQMGQEVILRCVPISNHLYFYWYRQILGQKVEFLVSFYNNEISEKSEIFDDQFSVERPDGSNFTLKIRSTKLEDSAMYFCASNTGLAGKNEQFFGPGTRLTVL.